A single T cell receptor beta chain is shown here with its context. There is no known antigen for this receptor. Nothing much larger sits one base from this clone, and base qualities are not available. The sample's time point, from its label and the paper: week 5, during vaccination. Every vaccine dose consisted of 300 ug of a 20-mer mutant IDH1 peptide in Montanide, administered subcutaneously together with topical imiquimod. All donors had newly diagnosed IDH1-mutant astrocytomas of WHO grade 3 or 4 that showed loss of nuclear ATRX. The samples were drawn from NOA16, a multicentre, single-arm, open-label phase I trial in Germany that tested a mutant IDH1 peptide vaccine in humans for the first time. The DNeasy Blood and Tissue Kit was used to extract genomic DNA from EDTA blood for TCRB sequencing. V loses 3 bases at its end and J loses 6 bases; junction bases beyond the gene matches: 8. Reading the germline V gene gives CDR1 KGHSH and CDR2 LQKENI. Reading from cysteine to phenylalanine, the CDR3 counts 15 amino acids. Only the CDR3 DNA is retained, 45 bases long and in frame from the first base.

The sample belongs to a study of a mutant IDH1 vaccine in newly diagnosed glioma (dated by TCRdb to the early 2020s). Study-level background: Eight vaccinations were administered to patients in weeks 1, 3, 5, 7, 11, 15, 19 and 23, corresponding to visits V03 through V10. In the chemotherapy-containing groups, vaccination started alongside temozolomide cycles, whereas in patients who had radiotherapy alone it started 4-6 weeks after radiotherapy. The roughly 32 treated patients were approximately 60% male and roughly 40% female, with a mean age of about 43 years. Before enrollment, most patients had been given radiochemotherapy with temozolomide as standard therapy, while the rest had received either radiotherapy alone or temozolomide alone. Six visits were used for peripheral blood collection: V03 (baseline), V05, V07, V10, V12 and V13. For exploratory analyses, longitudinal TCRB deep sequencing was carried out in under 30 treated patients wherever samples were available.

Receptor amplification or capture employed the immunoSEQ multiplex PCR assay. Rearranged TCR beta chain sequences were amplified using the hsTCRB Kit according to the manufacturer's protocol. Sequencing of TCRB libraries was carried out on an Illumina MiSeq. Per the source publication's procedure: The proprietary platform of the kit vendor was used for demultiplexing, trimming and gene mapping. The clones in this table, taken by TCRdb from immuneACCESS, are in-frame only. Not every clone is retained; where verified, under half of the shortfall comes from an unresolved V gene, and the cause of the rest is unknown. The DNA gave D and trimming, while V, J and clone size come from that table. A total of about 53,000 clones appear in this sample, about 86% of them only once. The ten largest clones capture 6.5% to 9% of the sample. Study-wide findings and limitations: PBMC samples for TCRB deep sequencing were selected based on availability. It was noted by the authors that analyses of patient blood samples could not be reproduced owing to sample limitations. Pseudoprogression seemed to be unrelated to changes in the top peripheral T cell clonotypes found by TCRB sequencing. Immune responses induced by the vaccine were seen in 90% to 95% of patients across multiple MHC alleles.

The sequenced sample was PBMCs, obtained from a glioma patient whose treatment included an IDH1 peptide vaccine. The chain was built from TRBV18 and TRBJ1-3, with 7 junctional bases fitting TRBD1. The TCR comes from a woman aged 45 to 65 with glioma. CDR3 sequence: CASSPISGTENTIYF. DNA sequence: TGTGCCAGCTCACCCATTTCCGGGACAGAAAACACCATATATTTT.